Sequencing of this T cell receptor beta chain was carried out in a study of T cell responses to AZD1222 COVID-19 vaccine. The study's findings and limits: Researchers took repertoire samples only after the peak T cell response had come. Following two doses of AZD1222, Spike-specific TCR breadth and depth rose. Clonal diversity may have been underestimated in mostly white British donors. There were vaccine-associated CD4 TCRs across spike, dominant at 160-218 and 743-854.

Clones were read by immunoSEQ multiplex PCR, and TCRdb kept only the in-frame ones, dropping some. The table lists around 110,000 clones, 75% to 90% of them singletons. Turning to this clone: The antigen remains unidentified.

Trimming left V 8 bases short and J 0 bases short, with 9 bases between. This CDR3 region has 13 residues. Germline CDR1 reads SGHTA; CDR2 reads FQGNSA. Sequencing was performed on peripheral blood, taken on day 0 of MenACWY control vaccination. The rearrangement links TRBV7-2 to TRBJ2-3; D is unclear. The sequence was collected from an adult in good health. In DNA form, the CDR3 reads TGTGCCAGCGGGAAGGATAGCACAGATACGCAGTATTTT. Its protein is CASGKDSTDTQYF.